The 13 T cell receptor beta chains below come from one sample, sequenced in a study of cytomegalovirus exposure and HLA in healthy donors. PCR amplification relied on 60 Vbeta primers (plus 13 Jbeta primers). The method was immunoSEQ multiplex PCR; TCRdb's version includes in-frame clones alone and lacks a portion of them. The sample table sets out approximately 100,000 clones. Sequenced: PBMCs. The origin of the receptors is a man in his forties or fifties in good health and CMV-seropositive.

V usage is TRBV30 and J usage is TRBJ1-1; D is unresolved. The ends were cut back, 4 bases at V and 7 bases at J, with 10 bases in the middle. Germline lookup yields CDR1 GTSNPN and CDR2 SVGIG (reference sequence). The CDR3 loop spans 11 amino acids. The CDR3 nucleotides read TGTGCCTGGACTAGAGGTCGTGAAGCTTTCTTT. This sequence encodes CAWTRGREAFF.

The chain links TRBV29-1 to TRBJ1-1; TRBD1 might be the D (5 bases). Germline assignment: CDR1 SQVTM and CDR2 ANQGSEA. The V end lost 6 bases, the J end lost 0 bases, and 14 bases lay between the germline ends. This CDR3 contains 14 residues. CDR3 coding DNA: TGCAGCGTCAGCAGGGCCTATTTGAACACTGAAGCTTTCTTT. This sequence encodes CSVSRAYLNTEAFF.

This sequence joins TRBV2 and TRBJ1-1; 8 bases agree with TRBD1. The CDR3 totals 14 residues. Looked up from germline, CDR1 is SNHLY and CDR2 is FYNNEI. V lost 6 bases and J lost 4; bases outside the gene matches: 7. CDR3 amino acids: CASRYRGGSTEAFF. DNA of the CDR3: TGTGCCAGCAGATACAGGGGGGGGAGCACTGAAGCTTTCTTT.

This chain uses TRBV5-6 with TRBJ2-7, with D possibly TRBD1 on 6 matching bases. Germline loops: CDR1 SGHDT, CDR2 YYEEEE. The CDR3 covers 14 residues. V gave up 6 bases and J gave up 2 bases, with 15 bases separating them. CDR3 protein: CASTPGHRTYEQYF. The CDR3 nucleotides are TGTGCCAGCACCCCGGGACACCGAACCTACGAGCAGTACTTC. Variable domain in full (rest from reference TRBV5-6 and TRBJ2-7): DAGVTQSPTHLIKTRGQQVTLRCSPKSGHDTVSWYQQALGQGPQFIFQYYEEEERQRGNFPDRFSGHQFPNYSSELNVNALLLGDSALYLCASTPGHRTYEQYFGPGTRLTVT.

The chain combines TRBV2 with TRBJ1-1, with TRBD1 matching 10 bases. There are 13 residues in the CDR3. Looked up from germline, CDR1 is SNHLY and CDR2 is FYNNEI. V lost 6 bases and J lost 5; bases outside the gene matches: 3. CDR3 nucleotide sequence: TGTGCCAGCAGAGACAGGGGGCGTACTGAAGCTTTCTTT. It codes for CASRDRGRTEAFF.

This sequence joins TRBV7-9 and TRBJ2-5; 8 bases are a match to TRBD2. Looked up from germline, CDR1 is SEHNR and CDR2 is FQNEAQ (reference sequence). The length of the CDR3 is 16 residues. J gave up 3 bases and V 1 base, and 7 bases lay outside the gene matches. CDR3 amino acids: CASSLGRREEEETQYF. In nucleotides, the CDR3 is TGTGCCAGCAGCTTAGGACGGCGGGAGGAGGAAGAGACCCAGTACTTC.

This chain's CDR3 is CASSPGTRGETQYF. The DNA for the CDR3 is TGCGCCAGCAGCCCCGGGACTAGGGGTGAGACCCAGTACTTC. The V and J genes are TRBV4-3 and TRBJ2-5, with 8 bases aligning to TRBD2. Germline V gives CDR1 LGHNA, CDR2 YSLEER. The J segment lost 5 bases and the V segment lost 4 bases, leaving 6 bases of the junction unmatched. The CDR3 is made up of 14 amino acids.

The gene calls are TRBV4-2 and TRBJ1-5, with D possibly TRBD1 on 5 matching bases. V gave up 0 bases and J gave up 3 bases, with 12 bases separating them. This CDR3 contains 16 residues. Germline CDR1 and CDR2: LGHNA and YNFKEQ. The CDR3: CASSQEGGDHNQPQHF. For the CDR3, the DNA is TGTGCCAGCAGCCAAGAGGGGGGGGATCACAATCAGCCCCAGCATTTT.

The CDR3 DNA is TGTGCCTTTGACAGGGGCGATGTTGGTGAGCAGTTCTTC. Amino acids: CAFDRGDVGEQFF. The rearrangement uses TRBV30 and TRBJ2-1; TRBD1 aligns across 8 bases. Germline-derived CDR1 and CDR2 are GTSNPN and SVGIG (reference sequence). J was trimmed by 9 bases and V by 7 bases; bases with no gene match: 11. The CDR3 covers 13 residues.

CDR3 residues: CAWSRRSNEKLFF. The DNA of the CDR3 is TGTGCCTGGAGTCGCCGGAGTAATGAAAAACTGTTTTTT. J is TRBJ1-4 and V is TRBV30; D remains ambiguous. Trimming stripped 2 bases from V and 4 bases from J, with 8 bases between. The CDR3 runs to 13 residues. Germline V gives CDR1 GTSNPN, CDR2 SVGIG (reference sequence).

The chain combines TRBV5-6 with TRBJ1-5; tentative D call: TRBD1 (5 bases). Germline CDR1 reads SGHDT; CDR2 reads YYEEEE. The CDR3 extends over 15 amino acids. V was pared by 4 bases and J by 2 bases, with 13 bases between. The DNA of the CDR3 is TGTGCCAGCAGCCCGGGGGGATTTGGCAATCAGCCCCAGCATTTT. Protein sequence: CASSPGGFGNQPQHF.

This sequence joins TRBV2 and TRBJ1-3; TRBD1 aligns across 7 bases. CDR1 and CDR2 from the germline V gene are SNHLY and FYNNEI. The CDR3 covers 15 residues. Losses at the gene ends were 6 bases for V and 2 bases for J; bases not matched to a gene: 7. The DNA for the CDR3 is TGTGCCAGCAGGATCGACAGGGTCCCTGGAAACACCATATATTTT. Translated: CASRIDRVPGNTIYF.

V and J are TRBV7-9 and TRBJ2-1; D is undetermined. This CDR3 spans 10 amino acids. CDR1 is SEHNR, CDR2 FQNEAQ, per germline (reference sequence). Deletions cut 8 bases from V and 8 bases from J, with 7 bases between. CDR3 DNA sequence: TGTGCCAGCGGAGACGATGAGCAGTTCTTC. Encoded protein: CASGDDEQFF.